A single sample gave rise to the 32 T cell receptor beta chains below, sequenced in a study of T-cell memory formation after mild COVID-19. Each CDR3 protein is one row after TCRdb ran MiXCR on the 5' RACE reads. The sample has 190,000 or so distinct CDR3 sequences, 25% to 35% seen once; the top ten hold about an eighth. Sequences were obtained from PBMCs or a T cell subset sorted from them (not recorded which). These receptors were taken from an adult woman who had mild COVID-19 (a few samples of this study predate the infection). Cell type and time point are not known.

The chain links TRBV5-6 to TRBJ2-1; 11 bases map to TRBD2. The V and J ends lost 6 bases and 2 bases, in that order; junction bases with no gene match: 4. The CDR3 runs 15 residues. Germline V gene sequence: CDR1 SGHDT, CDR2 YYEEEE. The CDR3 protein is CASTTTSGAYNEQFF. The DNA of the CDR3 is TGTGCCAGCACCACGACTAGCGGGGCCTACAATGAGCAGTTCTTC. Filled out from reference TRBV5-6 and TRBJ2-1, the complete variable domain reads DAGVTQSPTHLIKTRGQQVTLRCSPKSGHDTVSWYQQALGQGPQFIFQYYEEEERQRGNFPDRFSGHQFPNYSSELNVNALLLGDSALYLCASTTTSGAYNEQFFGPGTRLTVL.

The chain combines TRBV20-1 with TRBJ2-5; TRBD2 matches 7 bases. Germline trimming cut 6 bases from V and 5 bases from J; bases unmatched to any gene: 15. Looked up from germline, CDR1 is DFQATT and CDR2 is SNEGSKA (reference sequence). The CDR3 sequence is 15 residues long. Here the CDR3 reads CSATRPLGGSETQYF. In nucleotides, the CDR3 is TGCAGTGCAACCCGACCCCTGGGGGGGAGTGAGACCCAGTACTTC.

This clonotype has a handful of counts. The V and J genes are TRBV27 and TRBJ2-1; 7 bases fit TRBD1. V dropped 5 bases and J dropped 9; count of bases not matched to a gene: 13. The CDR3 covers 15 residues. Looked up from germline, CDR1 is MNHEY and CDR2 is SMNVEV (reference sequence). CDR3 sequence: CASSRTGVRRVEQFF. The DNA of the CDR3 is TGTGCCAGCAGTAGGACAGGAGTACGGAGAGTTGAGCAGTTCTTC.

In this sample, this clonotype turned up a few times. The rearrangement links TRBV10-3 to TRBJ2-7; 7 nucleotides match TRBD1. The ends lost 3 bases at V and 3 bases at J; junction bases unmatched: 8. In germline, CDR1 is ENHRY, CDR2 SYGVKD. This CDR3 region has 15 residues. CDR3 residues: CAISDPGTEIYEQYF. CDR3 nucleotides: TGTGCCATCAGTGACCCCGGGACAGAAATCTACGAGCAGTACTTC.

This clonotype was seen ten or more times. This chain connects TRBV20-1 to TRBJ2-1; D may correspond to TRBD1 or TRBD2 (5 bases each). V was trimmed by 3 bases and J by 5 bases, leaving 14 bases between them. Germline V lookup: CDR1 DFQATT, CDR2 SNEGSKA (reference sequence). This CDR3 contains 14 residues. In nucleotides, the CDR3 is TGCAGTGCTAGGGGGGATGGCCCAAACAATGAGCAGTTCTTC. Encoded protein: CSARGDGPNNEQFF.

This clonotype was detected only a few times. The V gene is TRBV7-9, the J gene TRBJ2-3; no clear D. Germline-derived CDR1 and CDR2 are SEHNR and FQNEAQ (reference sequence). Trimming took 2 bases from V and 7 from J, leaving 1 base between them. The CDR3 covers 10 residues. In DNA, the CDR3 is TGTGCCAGCAGCTTAAATACGCAGTATTTT. Its protein is CASSLNTQYF.

This chain connects TRBV30 to TRBJ2-2, with 7 positions matching TRBD1. CDR3 length: 16 amino acids. The J segment lost 0 bases and the V segment lost 4 bases, leaving 8 bases of the junction unmatched. Germline V CDR1 and CDR2: GTSNPN, SVGIG (reference sequence). DNA for the CDR3: TGTGCCTGGACCCACAGGGGTTTGGCGAACACCGGGGAGCTGTTTTTT. Protein sequence: CAWTHRGLANTGELFF.

This clonotype was seen more than once but under ten times. The chain uses TRBV4-1 and TRBJ1-5, with 7 positions matching TRBD1. Losses at the gene ends were 4 bases for V and 8 bases for J; bases not matched to a gene: 14. This CDR3 has 16 residues. Germline-derived CDR1 and CDR2 are MGHRA and YSYEKL. The CDR3 sequence: CASSPAQGDWSEPQHF. CDR3 coding DNA: TGCGCCAGCAGCCCGGCCCAGGGGGACTGGTCGGAGCCCCAGCATTTT.

There are a few counts of this clonotype. This chain joins TRBV7-2 and TRBJ2-2; no definite D call. The CDR3 is 16 residues long. The germline V gene encodes CDR1 SGHTA and CDR2 FQGNSA. Deletions cut 5 bases from V and 8 bases from J, with 21 bases between. The CDR3 spells CASSLRGPTSTGELFF. CDR3 coding DNA: TGTGCCAGCAGCCTTCGTGGGCCGACAAGTACAGGGGAGCTGTTTTTT.

This chain uses TRBV20-1 with TRBJ2-2; 7 nucleotides line up with TRBD2. Germline CDR1 reads DFQATT; CDR2 reads SNEGSKA (reference sequence). The CDR3 is 15 amino acids. The ends lost 0 bases at V and 7 bases at J; junction bases unmatched: 8. The CDR3 region is CSARDRRGGVGELFF. The CDR3 coding sequence is TGCAGTGCTAGAGATCGGAGGGGAGGGGTCGGGGAGCTGTTTTTT.

This clonotype was seen only a few times. The genes are TRBV6-1 and TRBJ1-5; D possibly corresponds to TRBD1 (6 bases). Per germline, CDR1 MNHNS and CDR2 SASEGT. The CDR3 has 14 amino acids. Trimming took 1 base from V and 6 from J, leaving 10 bases between them. The chain's CDR3 is CASSEGQEGQPQHF. The DNA for the CDR3 is TGTGCCAGCAGTGAAGGACAGGAAGGTCAGCCCCAGCATTTT.

This clonotype turned up a few times. The V call is TRBV7-2, the J call TRBJ2-1; TRBD2 matches at 13 bases. The CDR3 totals 15 residues. Trimming cost V 5 bases and J 9 bases; bases outside gene matches: 7. Looked up from germline, CDR1 is SGHTA and CDR2 is FQGNSA. This CDR3 reads CASSRTSGSQSEQFF. CDR3 nucleotide sequence: TGTGCCAGCAGCCGGACTAGCGGGAGCCAAAGTGAGCAGTTCTTC.

In this sample, this clonotype turned up a few times. The chain employs TRBV7-6 and TRBJ2-1, with 7 bases that match TRBD2. Germline V gives CDR1 SGHVS, CDR2 FNYEAQ. This CDR3 spans 16 amino acids. The junction had 13 bases not matched to a gene; V was cut back by 5 bases and J by 6 bases. The CDR3 loop reads CASSLAGGSGSNEQFF. The CDR3 bases are TGTGCCAGCAGCCTGGCCGGCGGGAGTGGGAGCAATGAGCAGTTCTTC.

The chain couples TRBV10-3 to TRBJ2-4; 11 bases match TRBD1. After removal of 10 bases from V and 4 bases from J, the junction contained 15 bases not matched to a gene. The CDR3 consists of 17 residues. From germline, CDR1 is ENHRY and CDR2 SYGVKD. The CDR3 protein is CATQEPGQGAGKNIQYF. CDR3 nucleotides: TGTGCCACCCAGGAACCTGGACAGGGGGCTGGAAAAAACATTCAGTACTTC.

The V and J genes are TRBV7-9 and TRBJ1-2; no definite D call. Germline values: CDR1 SEHNR, CDR2 FQNEAQ (reference sequence). The CDR3 extends over 11 amino acids. Trimming stripped 6 bases from V and 8 bases from J, with 10 bases between. The CDR3 spells CASRGQVGYTF. The CDR3, as DNA: TGTGCCAGCAGGGGCCAAGTAGGCTACACCTTC.

The chain links TRBV20-1 to TRBJ2-3, with TRBD2 matching over 11 bases. Germline values: CDR1 DFQATT, CDR2 SNEGSKA (reference sequence). V gave up 6 bases and J gave up 6 bases; unmatched junction bases: 11. The CDR3 extends over 15 amino acids. In nucleotides, the CDR3 is TGCAGTGCCCCGCGGGCTAGCGGGGGGCAGGATACGCAGTATTTT. This sequence encodes CSAPRASGGQDTQYF.

This clonotype was counted a single time. The chain employs TRBV5-1 and TRBJ1-2, with 7 bases identical to TRBD1. With V trimmed by 0 bases and J by 7 bases, 3 bases remained unmatched. The germline V gene encodes CDR1 SGHRS and CDR2 YFSETQ. This CDR3 is 13 amino acids long. CDR3 nucleotides: TGCGCCAGCAGCTTGGAGGGGGCCGGTGGCTACACCTTC. Translation gives CASSLEGAGGYTF.

This clonotype was recorded a few times. The chain recombines TRBV28 with TRBJ1-1, with D uncertain. The CDR3 contains 17 residues. V lost 3 bases and J lost 1, with 18 bases in between. Per germline, CDR1 MDHEN and CDR2 SYDVKM. The CDR3 is CASSFDPLSTGNTEAFF. The CDR3 DNA reads as TGTGCCAGCAGTTTCGACCCTCTAAGCACGGGGAACACTGAAGCTTTCTTT.

This chain joins TRBV20-1 and TRBJ2-1; D might be TRBD2 (6 bases). Germline lookup yields CDR1 DFQATT and CDR2 SNEGSKA (reference sequence). Trimming left V 4 bases short and J 4 bases short, with 14 bases between. This CDR3 is 14 amino acids long. In DNA, the CDR3 is TGCAGTGCTAATAAGGGACTTCGATACAATGAGCAGTTCTTC. It yields the protein CSANKGLRYNEQFF.

This clonotype was observed at least ten times. The chain employs TRBV7-2 and TRBJ2-3; 10 positions agree with TRBD2. The J segment lost 4 bases and the V segment lost 3 bases, leaving 1 base of the junction unmatched. Germline V gives CDR1 SGHTA, CDR2 FQGNSA. CDR3 length: 14 amino acids. The CDR3 bases are TGTGCCAGCAGCTTGGGGACTAGCGCAGATACGCAGTATTTT. Protein: CASSLGTSADTQYF.

The chain joins TRBV7-3 to TRBJ2-2; no firm D call. V dropped 8 bases and J dropped 0 bases, with 10 bases sitting between them. The CDR3 loop spans 14 amino acids. Per germline, CDR1 SGHTA and CDR2 FQGTGA. The CDR3 nucleotides are TGTGCCAGCTCTCCAAGCGCGAACACCGGGGAGCTGTTTTTT. This codes for CASSPSANTGELFF.

The chain links TRBV6-2 or TRBV6-3 to TRBJ1-5, with D perhaps TRBD1 (6 bases). V lost 6 bases and J 3 bases, leaving 15 bases between the germline ends. Germline assignment: CDR1 MNHEY and CDR2 SVGEGT. CDR3 size: 15 residues. The CDR3 coding sequence is TGTGCCAGCAGCTCGGGAGGGGGGTACAATCAGCCCCAGCATTTT. Amino acids: CASSSGGGYNQPQHF.

J is TRBJ1-1 and V is TRBV11-2; D is unresolved. With 2 bases removed from V and 1 base from J, the gap between germline ends came to 11 bases. This CDR3 has 15 amino acids. Germline CDR1 and CDR2: SGHAT and FQNNGV. The CDR3 DNA sequence: TGTGCCAGCAGCTTAATGGGCCAGGCGAACACTGAAGCTTTCTTT. This sequence encodes CASSLMGQANTEAFF.

The rearrangement joins TRBV7-9 to TRBJ2-7, with a possible D match to TRBD1 (7 bases). CDR1 and CDR2 from the germline V gene are SEHNR and FQNEAQ (reference sequence). V was clipped by 0 bases and J by 2 bases, with 11 bases between them. CDR3 length: 15 residues. As DNA, the CDR3 is TGTGCCAGCAGCTTAGCGACAGGGAGGACCTACGAGCAGTACTTC. It is translated as CASSLATGRTYEQYF.

The chain links TRBV27 to TRBJ2-6; D is unresolved. Per the germline V gene, CDR1 is MNHEY and CDR2 is SMNVEV (reference sequence). The length of the CDR3 is 14 residues. Trimming stripped 0 bases from V and 4 bases from J, with 4 bases between. CDR3 nucleotides: TGTGCCAGCAGTTTATCTACCGGGGCCAACGTCCTGACTTTC. It encodes CASSLSTGANVLTF.

The genes are TRBV11-2 and TRBJ2-5, with TRBD2 matching 8 bases. Germline lookup yields CDR1 SGHAT and CDR2 FQNNGV. This CDR3 region has 13 residues. J lost 6 bases, V lost 3 bases, and 3 bases had no gene match. The CDR3 loop reads CASSFAGGQTQYF. CDR3 nucleotides: TGTGCCAGCAGCTTCGCGGGGGGCCAGACCCAGTACTTC. Full variable domain (rest looked up from reference TRBV11-2 and TRBJ2-5): EAGVAQSPRYKIIEKRQSVAFWCNPISGHATLYWYQQILGQGPKLLIQFQNNGVVDDSQLPKDRFSAERLKGVDSTLKIQPAKLEDSAVYLCASSFAGGQTQYFGPGTRLLVL.

This clonotype was seen only a few times. CDR3 sequence (DNA): TGCGCCAGCAGCCACGGGACAGGGAATGAAAAACTGTTTTTT. Protein: CASSHGTGNEKLFF. The J gene is TRBJ1-4, the V gene TRBV5-1, with 9 bases that match TRBD1. The CDR3 sequence is 14 residues long. V lost 4 bases and J lost 5; bases outside the gene matches: 3. The germline V gene encodes CDR1 SGHRS and CDR2 YFSETQ.

The chain links TRBV3-1 to TRBJ2-2; no definite D call. This CDR3 has 15 residues. Germline values: CDR1 LGHDT, CDR2 YNNKEL (reference sequence). The V gene lost 1 base and the J gene lost 3 bases, with 9 bases spanning the gap. CDR3 DNA: TGTGCCAGCAGCCAAGGAGACTTTTACACCGGGGAGCTGTTTTTT. Protein sequence: CASSQGDFYTGELFF.

The V call is TRBV7-9, the J call TRBJ2-7, with D perhaps TRBD1 (6 bases). The V gene's germline CDR1 is SEHNR and CDR2 FQNEAQ (reference sequence). Trimming pared 5 bases from V and 2 bases from J, leaving 16 bases between. The CDR3 is 15 residues long. CDR3 loop: CASSPTDRWPYEQYF. The CDR3, as DNA: TGTGCCAGCAGCCCCACGGACAGATGGCCCTACGAGCAGTACTTC.

Comment on this clonotype: An end of the junction does not agree with germline; a read error may underlie this. The chain combines TRBV19 with TRBJ2-1, with TRBD2 matching 11 bases. The CDR3 totals 14 residues. Germline CDR1 LNHDA, CDR2 SQIVND (reference sequence). The chain's CDR3 is CASSSGLADPSGTF. The CDR3 DNA reads TGTGCCAGTAGTTCGGGACTAGCGGACCCCTCTGGAACCTTC.

This clonotype occurred a few times. V gene TRBV24-1 combines with J gene TRBJ2-1; no firm D call. CDR3 size: 17 residues. CDR1 KGHDR and CDR2 SFDVKD come from the germline V gene. Trimming cost V 2 bases and J 9 bases, with 22 bases left between them. The CDR3: CATSDSIPGLRVGEQFF. CDR3 DNA: TGTGCCACCAGTGATTCAATACCGGGCCTAAGGGTAGGTGAGCAGTTCTTC.

This chain joins TRBV5-4 and TRBJ2-7; 8 bases are a match to TRBD1. Trimming at V came to 7 bases and at J to 1 base, leaving 7 bases not matched to a gene. This CDR3 region has 14 residues. Germline V gives CDR1 SGHNT, CDR2 YYREEE (reference sequence). The CDR3 region is CASGAQGGSYEQYF. As DNA, the CDR3 is TGTGCCAGCGGGGCACAGGGGGGTTCCTACGAGCAGTACTTC.